What follows is one T cell receptor beta chain and its context. Antigen unknown. Extraction and reverse transcription of RNA yielded cDNA as the sequencing template. Using immunoSEQ multiplex PCR, the repertoire was profiled, and TCRdb retains in-frame clones only, with some absent. The profile shows roughly 180,000 clones, roughly three fifths of them singletons. The record originates from a study of CD8+ T cells in alopecia areata. This CDR3 has 16 amino acids. V was cut by 7 bases and J by 0 bases, with 13 bases left in between. From germline, CDR1 is KGHSH and CDR2 LQKENI. Treatment specified: oral pan-JAK inhibitor, 5-10 mg twice daily. Study-level points and caveats: Researchers say the link of baseline CD8+ expansion to response remains uncertain, with one nonresponder. Affected lesional scalp, above all in alopecia totalis/universalis, was more clonal than normal scalp. In scalp and blood during tofacitinib, many expanded lesional clones persisted.

The chain employs TRBV18 and TRBJ2-6, with D possibly TRBD1 on 7 matching bases. The specimen was CD4+ T cells sorted from blood, collected at week 4, from a patient treated with tofacitinib. This sequence was found in a human donor with alopecia areata. In DNA, the CDR3 is TGTGCCAGCTTGGAGGGGGCGGCCTCTGGGGCCAACGTCCTGACTTTC. Encoded protein: CASLEGAASGANVLTF.